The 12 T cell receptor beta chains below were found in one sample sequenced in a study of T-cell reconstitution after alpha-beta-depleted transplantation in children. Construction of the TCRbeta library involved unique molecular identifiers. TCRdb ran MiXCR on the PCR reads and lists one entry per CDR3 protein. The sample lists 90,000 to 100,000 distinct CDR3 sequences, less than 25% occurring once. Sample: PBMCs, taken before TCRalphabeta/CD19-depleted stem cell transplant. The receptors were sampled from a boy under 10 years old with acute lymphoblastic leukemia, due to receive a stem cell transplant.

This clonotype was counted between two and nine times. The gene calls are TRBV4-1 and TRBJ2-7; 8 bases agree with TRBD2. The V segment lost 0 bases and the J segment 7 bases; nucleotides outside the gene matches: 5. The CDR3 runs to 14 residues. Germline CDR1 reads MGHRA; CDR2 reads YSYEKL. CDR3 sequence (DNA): TGCGCCAGCAGCCAAGATAGCGGGGTAAGGGAGCAGTACTTC. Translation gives CASSQDSGVREQYF.

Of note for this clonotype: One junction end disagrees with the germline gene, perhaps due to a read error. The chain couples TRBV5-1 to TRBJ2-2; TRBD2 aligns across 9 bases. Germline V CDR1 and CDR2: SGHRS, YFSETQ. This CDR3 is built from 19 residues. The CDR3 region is CASSFGIGTSTGHTRELFF. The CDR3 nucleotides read TGCGCCAGCAGCTTCGGGATCGGGACTAGCACAGGGCACACCAGGGAGCTGTTTTTT.

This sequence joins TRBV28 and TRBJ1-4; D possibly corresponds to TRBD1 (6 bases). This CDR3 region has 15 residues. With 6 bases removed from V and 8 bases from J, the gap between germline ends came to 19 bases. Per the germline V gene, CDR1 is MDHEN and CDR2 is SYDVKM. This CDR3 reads CASSTTTGSREKLFF. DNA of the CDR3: TGTGCCAGCAGCACTACGACAGGTTCGCGAGAAAAACTGTTTTTT.

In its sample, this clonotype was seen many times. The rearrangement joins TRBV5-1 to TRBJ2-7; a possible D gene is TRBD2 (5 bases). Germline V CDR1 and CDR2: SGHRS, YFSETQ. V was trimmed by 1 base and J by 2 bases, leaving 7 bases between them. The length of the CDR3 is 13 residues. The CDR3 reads CASSLTAAYEQYF. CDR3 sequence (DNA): TGCGCCAGCAGCTTGACAGCGGCCTACGAGCAGTACTTC. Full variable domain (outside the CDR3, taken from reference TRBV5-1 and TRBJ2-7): KAGVTQTPRYLIKTRGQQVTLSCSPISGHRSVSWYQQTPGQGLQFLFEYFSETQRNKGNFPGRFSGRQFSNSRSEMNVSTLELGDSALYLCASSLTAAYEQYFGPGTRLTVT.

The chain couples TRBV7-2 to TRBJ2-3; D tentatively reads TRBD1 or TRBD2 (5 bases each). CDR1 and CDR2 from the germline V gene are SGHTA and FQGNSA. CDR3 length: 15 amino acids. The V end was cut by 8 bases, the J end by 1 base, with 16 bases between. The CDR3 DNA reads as TGTGCCAGCTTACGAGGGGCACGGGGCACAGATACGCAGTATTTT. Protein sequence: CASLRGARGTDTQYF.

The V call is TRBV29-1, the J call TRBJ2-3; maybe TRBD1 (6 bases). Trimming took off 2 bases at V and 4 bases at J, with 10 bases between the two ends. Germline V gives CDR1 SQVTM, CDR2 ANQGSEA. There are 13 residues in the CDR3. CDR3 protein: CSVEYRAADTQYF. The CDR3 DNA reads TGCAGCGTTGAATACAGGGCGGCAGATACGCAGTATTTT.

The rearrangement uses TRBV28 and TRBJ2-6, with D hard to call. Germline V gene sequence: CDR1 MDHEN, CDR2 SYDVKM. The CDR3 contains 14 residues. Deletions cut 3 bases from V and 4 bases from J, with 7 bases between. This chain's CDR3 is CASSFRSGANVLTF. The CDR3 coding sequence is TGTGCCAGCAGTTTCAGGTCCGGGGCCAACGTCCTGACTTTC.

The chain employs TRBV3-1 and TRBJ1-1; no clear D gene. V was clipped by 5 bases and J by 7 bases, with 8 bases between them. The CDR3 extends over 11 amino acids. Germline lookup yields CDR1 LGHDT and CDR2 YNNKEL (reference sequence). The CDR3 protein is CASSAAGEAFF. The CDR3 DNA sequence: TGTGCCAGCAGCGCGGCAGGTGAAGCTTTCTTT.

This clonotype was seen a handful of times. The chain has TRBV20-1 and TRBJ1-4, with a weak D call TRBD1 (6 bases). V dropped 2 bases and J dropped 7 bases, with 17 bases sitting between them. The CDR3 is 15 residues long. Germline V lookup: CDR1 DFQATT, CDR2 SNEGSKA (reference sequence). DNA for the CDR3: TGCAGTGCTAGAATAGGGACATCCTTCGGTGAAAAACTGTTTTTT. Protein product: CSARIGTSFGEKLFF.

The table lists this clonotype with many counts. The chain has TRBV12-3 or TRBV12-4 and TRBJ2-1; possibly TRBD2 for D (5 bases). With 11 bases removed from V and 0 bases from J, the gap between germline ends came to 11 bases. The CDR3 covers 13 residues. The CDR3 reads CAGGSSSYNEQFF. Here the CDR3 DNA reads TGTGCCGGCGGGTCCAGCTCCTACAATGAGCAGTTCTTC.

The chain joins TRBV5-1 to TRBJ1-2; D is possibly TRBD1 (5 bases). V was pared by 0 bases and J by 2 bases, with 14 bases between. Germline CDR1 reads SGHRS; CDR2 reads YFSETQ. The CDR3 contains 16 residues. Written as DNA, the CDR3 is TGCGCCAGCAGCTTGGGCCGCTGGGGGTCCAACTATGGCTACACCTTC. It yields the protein CASSLGRWGSNYGYTF.

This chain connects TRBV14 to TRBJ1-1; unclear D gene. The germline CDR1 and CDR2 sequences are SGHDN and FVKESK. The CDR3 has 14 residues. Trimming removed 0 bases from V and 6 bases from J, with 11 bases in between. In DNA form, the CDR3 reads TGTGCCAGCAGCCAAGATAGAATGGTGGCTGAAGCTTTCTTT. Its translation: CASSQDRMVAEAFF.